Reported below is one T cell receptor beta chain. Its target antigen remains unknown. No base qualities exist here, and no much larger clone lies one base off it. The sample belongs to a study of T cell repertoires in cytomegalovirus infection (dated by TCRdb to between 2018 and 2021). In the study overall: Donor HLA type was relevant to the analysis, as public TCR beta signatures indicated carriage of CMV infection together with the matching HLA type. Study-wide conclusions, independent of this receptor: Carriers of CMV infection plus the relevant HLA type were discriminated by the cumulative frequency of public TCR beta family members in the study cohort and in an independent approximately 350-donor cohort. In the ex vivo response, HLA-C-restricted CMV-specific TCR beta clonotypes were dominant, and in two of eight donors the single most frequent clonotype came from this HLA-C-restricted group.

The CDR3, from cysteine to phenylalanine, totals 11 residues. The CDR3 DNA has 33 bases and is translated from base 1. V drops 4 bases and J drops 8 bases, leaving 9 bases in between. These reads were obtained on an Illumina HiSeq 1500. TCRdb reanalyzed the raw reads on its own, using fastp at Q25 for trimming and MiXCR for clone calling, and kept in-frame beta chains. Each entry merges the rows of one CDR3 protein and shows their most common DNA and genes. Counted in this sample were around 280,000 distinct CDR3 sequences; roughly an eighth of them appeared once. The leading ten clones occupy around 8.8% of the sample.

The chain is made from TRBV12-3 or TRBV12-4 and TRBJ2-7; the D gene assignment is ambiguous. Sequencing input: PBMCs. The TCR comes from a human donor in good health (CMV status not recorded). Some clones in this sample may be carry-over from other donors' samples. Here is the DNA: TGTGCCAGCAGTTCCAAGTGGAAGCAGTACTTC. It is translated as CASSSKWKQYF.